This T cell receptor (beta chain) derives from a study of CD8+CD57+ T cells in acquired aplastic anemia. The TCR beta profiling, which covered VDJ combination and CDR3 sequence, was carried out using genomic DNA as the template. TCRdb processed the reads anew with MiXCR; each CDR3 protein has one entry. The sample carries roughly 500,000 distinct CDR3 sequences, around 32% recorded once. The germline V gene has CDR1 SNHLY and CDR2 FYNNEI. The CDR3 runs to 14 residues. With 4 bases removed from V and 3 bases from J, the gap between germline ends came to 12 bases. This clonotype was seen at least ten times. Its target is unknown. The study, taken as a whole, reports: Between patients and controls, roughly 29 CD8+ CDR3 sequences were found in common.

Whoever was chosen for sequencing had shown CD8+CD57+ cell expansion by flow cytometry. Blood was sampled before the patients had received any therapy. The sequenced sample consisted of sorted CD4+, CD8+, or CD8+CD57+ T cells (not recorded which) from PBMCs. V gene TRBV2 combines with J gene TRBJ1-1; the D gene is possibly TRBD1 (6 bases). This receptor was obtained from a human donor with aplastic anemia. The CDR3 sequence is CASSVSPGDTEAFF. CDR3 DNA: TGTGCCAGCAGTGTCAGTCCAGGGGACACTGAAGCTTTCTTT.